This T cell receptor beta chain was identified during a study of post-analysis software for immune sequencing data. Study findings and constraints: Elevated frequency relative to controls characterized four or five TRBV segments in patients, TRBV5-6, TRBV5-1 and TRBV20-1 among them.

The CDR3 runs to 12 residues. The germline V gene has CDR1 MNHEY and CDR2 SVGAGI. Sequencing libraries made from TCR beta cDNA carried unique molecular identifiers. TCRdb fed the PCR reads into MiXCR, producing one record per CDR3 protein. Of almost 700,000 distinct CDR3 sequences listed, 55% to 70% were seen once; the top ten hold about 10%. Comment on this clonotype: Antigen unknown. Germline and junction disagree at one end, which may indicate a read error.

V and J are TRBV6-5 and TRBJ2-1; the D gene could be TRBD1 or TRBD2 (5 bases each). The TCR was taken from a girl aged 2 to 10 with multiple sclerosis. Sequenced: blood. CDR3 DNA sequence: TGTGCCAACAGTTACAACCGGGACCAGCAGTTCTTC. Translation gives CANSYNRDQQFF.